These 6 T cell receptor beta chains were all obtained from the same sample, sequenced in a study of shared clonotypes between healthy human individuals. Generated by immunoSEQ multiplex PCR, the TCRdb table keeps only in-frame clones and is missing some. The profile shows 800,000 or so clones, around 96% of them singletons. Cells designated naive CD8 were CD45RO-negative and were positively selected for CCR7, with terminally differentiated effector memory CD45RA+ cells excluded. The sequenced sample consisted of naive CD8+ T cells sorted from blood. These receptors were taken from a man between 25 and 39 years old in good health.

The chain employs TRBV19 and TRBJ2-1, with 11 bases that match TRBD1. The V segment lost 4 bases and the J segment 5 bases; nucleotides outside the gene matches: 4. The germline CDR1 and CDR2 sequences are LNHDA and SQIVND (reference sequence). The length of the CDR3 is 15 residues. CDR3: CASSTGQGADNEQFF. CDR3 bases: TGTGCCAGTAGTACAGGACAGGGGGCCGACAATGAGCAGTTCTTC.

V and J are TRBV6-5 and TRBJ2-2; possibly TRBD2 for D (5 bases). CDR1 is MNHEY, CDR2 SVGAGI, per germline. Trimming shortened V by 2 bases and J by 1 base, and 8 bases separated the two germline ends. The CDR3 has 15 amino acids. CDR3 DNA sequence: TGTGCCAGCAGTTACGCGGGCGGGAACACCGGGGAGCTGTTTTTT. It encodes CASSYAGGNTGELFF.

The chain couples TRBV9 to TRBJ2-1; 12 bases fit TRBD2. The CDR3 has 16 amino acids. Germline V gene lookup returns CDR1 SGDLS and CDR2 YYNGEE. The J segment lost 8 bases and the V segment lost 0 bases, leaving 6 bases of the junction unmatched. This CDR3 reads CASSVEASGRADEQFF. The DNA of the CDR3 is TGTGCCAGCAGCGTAGAGGCTAGCGGGAGGGCCGATGAGCAGTTCTTC.

About this clone: The same CDR3 arises from other DNA sequences in this sample as well. V is TRBV2 and J is TRBJ2-2, with D tentatively TRBD1 or TRBD2 (5 bases each). The germline gives CDR1 SNHLY, CDR2 FYNNEI. With 7 bases removed from V and 4 bases from J, the gap between germline ends came to 10 bases. The CDR3 sequence is 13 residues long. CDR3 residues: CASTGASTGELFF. CDR3 sequence (DNA): TGTGCCAGCACCGGGGCGAGCACCGGGGAGCTGTTTTTT.

V is TRBV6-1 and J is TRBJ1-5, with 8 bases identical to TRBD1. V was clipped by 1 base and J by 3 bases; unmatched bases: 14. Per the germline V gene, CDR1 is MNHNS and CDR2 is SASEGT. The CDR3 has 19 amino acids. CDR3 DNA sequence: TGTGCCAGCAGTGAAGGACAGGGGAAAGTGTTTAGATACAATCAGCCCCAGCATTTT. Protein sequence: CASSEGQGKVFRYNQPQHF.

The V and J genes are TRBV6-4 and TRBJ2-2, with TRBD1 matching over 10 bases. Germline CDR1 is MRHNA and CDR2 is SNTAGT. With 6 bases clipped from V and 5 bases from J, the junction kept 3 bases outside the gene matches. The CDR3 runs 14 residues. This chain's CDR3 is CASRWTGGTGELFF. Here the CDR3 DNA reads TGTGCCAGCAGGTGGACAGGGGGAACCGGGGAGCTGTTTTTT.